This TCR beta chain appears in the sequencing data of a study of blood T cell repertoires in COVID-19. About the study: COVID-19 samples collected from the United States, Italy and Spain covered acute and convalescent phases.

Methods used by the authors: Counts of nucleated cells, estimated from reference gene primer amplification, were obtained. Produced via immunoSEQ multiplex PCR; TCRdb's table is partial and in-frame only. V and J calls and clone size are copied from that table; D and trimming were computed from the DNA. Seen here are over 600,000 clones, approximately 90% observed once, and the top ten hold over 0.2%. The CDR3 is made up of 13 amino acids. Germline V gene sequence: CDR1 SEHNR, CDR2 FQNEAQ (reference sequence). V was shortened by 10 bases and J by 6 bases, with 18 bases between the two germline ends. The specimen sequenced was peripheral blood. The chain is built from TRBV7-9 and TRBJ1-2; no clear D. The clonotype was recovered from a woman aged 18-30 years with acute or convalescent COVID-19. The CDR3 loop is CATMPPGKNGYTF. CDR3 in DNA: TGTGCCACTATGCCGCCGGGGAAAAATGGCTACACCTTC.